This paragraph covers one T cell receptor (beta chain) sequence. No antigen is known for it. This record comes from a study of blood T cells in healthy people across ages. Whole-study findings and limits: Samples with more naive T cells showed higher observed beta diversity. Per million T cells, TCR beta diversity dropped about linearly as age rose.

Combining a sample-barcoded 5' primer with a J-beta primer mix, a second PCR ran for roughly 7 to 12 cycles. The authors tagged each cDNA molecule using a template-switch adaptor with 12 random nucleotides. TCRdb redid the calling of the 5' RACE reads with MiXCR, one entry per CDR3 protein. Of some 1.5 million distinct CDR3 sequences in the sample, under 55% are singletons; the top ten hold about 4%. Per germline, CDR1 SGHTS and CDR2 YDEGEE. Trimming took 1 base from V and 5 from J, leaving 7 bases between them. CDR3 size: 13 residues. The J gene is TRBJ2-1, the V gene TRBV5-8; D not certain. This clonotype was sampled from a woman younger than 35 in good health. Specimen: blood. CDR3 DNA: TGTGCCAGCAGCTTGTTCGATAACAATGAGCAGTTCTTC. It yields the protein CASSLFDNNEQFF. Full variable domain (remainder filled in from reference TRBV5-8 and TRBJ2-1): EAGVTQSPTHLIKTRGQQATLRCSPISGHTSVYWYQQALGLGLQFLLWYDEGEERNRGNFPPRFSGRQFPNYSSELNVNALELEDSALYLCASSLFDNNEQFFGPGTRLTVL.